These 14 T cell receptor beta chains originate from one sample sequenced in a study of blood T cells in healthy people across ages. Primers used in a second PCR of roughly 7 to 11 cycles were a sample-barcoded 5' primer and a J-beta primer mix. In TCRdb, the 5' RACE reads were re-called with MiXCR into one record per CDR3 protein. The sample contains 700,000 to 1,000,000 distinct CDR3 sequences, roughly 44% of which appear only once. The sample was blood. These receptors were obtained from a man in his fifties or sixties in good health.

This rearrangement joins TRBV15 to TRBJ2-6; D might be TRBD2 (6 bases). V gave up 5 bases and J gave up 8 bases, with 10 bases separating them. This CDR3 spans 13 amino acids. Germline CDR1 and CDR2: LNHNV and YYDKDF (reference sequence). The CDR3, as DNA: TGTGCCACCAGCTACGGGGGAACCAACGTCCTGACTTTC. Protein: CATSYGGTNVLTF.

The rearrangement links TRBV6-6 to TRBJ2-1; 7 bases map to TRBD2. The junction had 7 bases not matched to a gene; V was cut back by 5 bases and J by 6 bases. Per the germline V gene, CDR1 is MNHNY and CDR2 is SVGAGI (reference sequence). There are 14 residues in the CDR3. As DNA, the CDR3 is TGTGCCAGCAGTGACGGGGGGTCCAGCAATGAGCAGTTCTTC. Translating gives CASSDGGSSNEQFF.

The CDR3 is CASSENRENSPLHF. The CDR3 DNA sequence: TGTGCCAGCAGTGAAAACAGGGAGAATTCACCCCTCCACTTT. The J gene is TRBJ1-6, the V gene TRBV25-1; possible D gene TRBD1, 6 bases. Between the trimmed V and J ends, which lost 2 bases and 7 bases, there was a span of 9 bases. Germline V gives CDR1 MGHDK, CDR2 SYGVNS. This CDR3 comprises 14 residues.

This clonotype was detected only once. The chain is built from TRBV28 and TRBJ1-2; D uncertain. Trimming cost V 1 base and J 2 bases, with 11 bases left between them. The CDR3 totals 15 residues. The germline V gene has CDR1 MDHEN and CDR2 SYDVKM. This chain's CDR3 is CASSLSQLGNYGYTF. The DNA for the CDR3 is TGTGCCAGCAGTTTATCCCAGTTAGGGAACTATGGCTACACCTTC.

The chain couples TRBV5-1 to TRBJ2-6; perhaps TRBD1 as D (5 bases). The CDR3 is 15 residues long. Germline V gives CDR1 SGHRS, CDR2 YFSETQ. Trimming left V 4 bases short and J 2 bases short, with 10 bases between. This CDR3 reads CASSMTEAGANVLTF. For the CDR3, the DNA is TGCGCCAGCAGCATGACAGAGGCTGGGGCCAACGTCCTGACTTTC.

CDR3 sequence (DNA): TGCAGTGCTAGAGTGGAGGGCTCTGACCGAAACTATGGCTACACCTTC. Translating gives CSARVEGSDRNYGYTF. The V call is TRBV20-1, the J call TRBJ1-2; D remains unclear. Trimming pared 1 base from V and 2 bases from J, leaving 17 bases between. Germline-derived CDR1 and CDR2 are DFQATT and SNEGSKA (reference sequence). The CDR3 contains 16 residues.

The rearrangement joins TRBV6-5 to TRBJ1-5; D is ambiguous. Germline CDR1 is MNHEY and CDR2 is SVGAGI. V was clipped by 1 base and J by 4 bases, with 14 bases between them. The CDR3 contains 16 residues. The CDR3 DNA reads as TGTGCCAGCAGTTACTGGATTCGTCCACAAAATCAGCCCCAGCATTTT. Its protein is CASSYWIRPQNQPQHF.

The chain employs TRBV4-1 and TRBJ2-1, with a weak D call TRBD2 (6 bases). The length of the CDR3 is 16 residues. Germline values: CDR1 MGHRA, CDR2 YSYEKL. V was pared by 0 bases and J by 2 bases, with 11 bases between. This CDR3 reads CASSQELGLPYNEQFF. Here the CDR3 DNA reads TGCGCCAGCAGCCAAGAACTGGGACTTCCCTACAATGAGCAGTTCTTC.

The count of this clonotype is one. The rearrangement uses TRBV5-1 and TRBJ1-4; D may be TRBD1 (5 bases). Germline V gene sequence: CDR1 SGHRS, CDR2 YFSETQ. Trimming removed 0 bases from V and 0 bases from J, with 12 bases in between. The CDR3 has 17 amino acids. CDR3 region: CASSLDPGGTTNEKLFF. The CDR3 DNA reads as TGCGCCAGCAGCTTGGACCCCGGGGGGACAACTAATGAAAAACTGTTTTTT.

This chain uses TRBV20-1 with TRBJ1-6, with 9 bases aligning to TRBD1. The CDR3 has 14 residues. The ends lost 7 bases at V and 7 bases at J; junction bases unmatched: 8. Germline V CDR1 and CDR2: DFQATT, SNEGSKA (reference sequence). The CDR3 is CSVWRDRVNSPLHF. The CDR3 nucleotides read TGCAGTGTTTGGAGGGACAGGGTGAATTCACCCCTCCACTTT.

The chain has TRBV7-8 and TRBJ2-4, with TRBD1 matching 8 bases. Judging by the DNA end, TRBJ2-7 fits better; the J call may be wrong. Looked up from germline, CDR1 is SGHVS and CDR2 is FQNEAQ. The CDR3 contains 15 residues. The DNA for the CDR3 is TGTGCCAGCAGCTTAGTGCGACAGGGGAACTACGAGCAGTACTTC. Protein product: CASSLVRQGNYEQYF.

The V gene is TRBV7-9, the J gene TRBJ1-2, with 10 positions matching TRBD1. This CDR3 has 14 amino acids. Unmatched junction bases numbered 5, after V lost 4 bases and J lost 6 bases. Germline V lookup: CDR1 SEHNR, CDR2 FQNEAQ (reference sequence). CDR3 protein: CASSYGTGADGYTF. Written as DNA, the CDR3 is TGTGCCAGCAGCTATGGGACAGGGGCCGATGGCTACACCTTC.

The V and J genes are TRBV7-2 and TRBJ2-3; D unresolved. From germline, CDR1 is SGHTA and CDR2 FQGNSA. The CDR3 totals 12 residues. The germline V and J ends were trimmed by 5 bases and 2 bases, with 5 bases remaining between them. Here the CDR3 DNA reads TGTGCCAGCAGCAGATACACAGATACGCAGTATTTT. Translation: CASSRYTDTQYF.

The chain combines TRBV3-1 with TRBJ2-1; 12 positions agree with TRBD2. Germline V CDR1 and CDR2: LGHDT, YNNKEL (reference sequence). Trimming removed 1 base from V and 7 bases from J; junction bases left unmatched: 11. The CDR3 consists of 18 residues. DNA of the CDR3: TGTGCCAGCAGCCAAGTTTTGCTAGCGGGGGGGCCCGGAAATGAGCAGTTCTTC. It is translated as CASSQVLLAGGPGNEQFF.